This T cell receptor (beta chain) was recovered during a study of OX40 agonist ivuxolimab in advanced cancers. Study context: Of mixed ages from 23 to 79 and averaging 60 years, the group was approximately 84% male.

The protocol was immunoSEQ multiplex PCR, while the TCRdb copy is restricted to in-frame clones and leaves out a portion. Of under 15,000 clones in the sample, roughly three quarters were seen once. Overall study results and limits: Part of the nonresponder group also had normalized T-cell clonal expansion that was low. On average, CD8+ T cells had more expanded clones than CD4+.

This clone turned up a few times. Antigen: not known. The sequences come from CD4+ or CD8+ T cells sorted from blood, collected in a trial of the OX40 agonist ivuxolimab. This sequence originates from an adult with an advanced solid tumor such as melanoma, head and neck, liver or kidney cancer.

The CDR3 DNA reads TGTGCCAGCAGCTTAGCCCGGACAGGTCCCTATGGCTACACCTTC. Protein: CASSLARTGPYGYTF. V and J are TRBV11-2 and TRBJ1-2, with 7 positions matching TRBD1. J gave up 4 bases and V 1 base, and 6 bases lay outside the gene matches. This CDR3 has 15 amino acids. Per the germline V gene, CDR1 is SGHAT and CDR2 is FQNNGV.